Shown below are 17 T cell receptor beta chains from a single sample sequenced in a study of blood T cells in healthy people across ages. A J-beta primer mix and a sample-barcoded 5' primer were used in a second PCR of roughly 6 to 11 cycles. TCRdb re-called the 5' RACE reads through MiXCR, storing one row per CDR3 protein. The sample has about 640,000 distinct CDR3 sequences, about 54% seen once. The specimen sequenced was blood. The receptors originated from a man between 60 and 70 years old in good health.

The rearrangement joins TRBV28 to TRBJ1-2, with a tentative D call TRBD1 (5 bases). V dropped 8 bases and J dropped 4 bases, with 17 bases sitting between them. CDR3 length equals 14 residues. Germline loops: CDR1 MDHEN, CDR2 SYDVKM. The CDR3 sequence: CASHERGDPYGYTF. In DNA, the CDR3 is TGTGCCAGCCACGAGCGGGGGGACCCCTATGGCTACACCTTC.

The DNA of the CDR3 is TGTGCCAGCAGCTCATCAACTAGCGGACTCCCCTACAATGAGCAGTTCTTC. Translating gives CASSSSTSGLPYNEQFF. The chain uses TRBV7-2 and TRBJ2-1; 8 bases fit TRBD2. V was pared by 4 bases and J by 2 bases, with 10 bases of the junction left unmatched. This CDR3 has 17 residues. Looked up from germline, CDR1 is SGHTA and CDR2 is FQGNSA.

This clonotype was counted between two and nine times. The chain is built from TRBV12-3 or TRBV12-4 and TRBJ1-5; 8 bases align to TRBD1. J gave up 2 bases and V 7 bases, and 10 bases lay outside the gene matches. The CDR3 totals 16 residues. Here the CDR3 reads CASTRARGQGNQPQHF. CDR3 nucleotides: TGTGCCAGCACCCGAGCCAGGGGGCAAGGCAATCAGCCCCAGCATTTT.

The chain carries TRBV2 and TRBJ2-4; 10 bases are shared with TRBD2. The CDR3 runs to 12 residues. After removal of 5 bases from V and 9 bases from J, the junction contained 1 base not matched to a gene. From germline, CDR1 is SNHLY and CDR2 FYNNEI. The CDR3 DNA reads as TGTGCCAGCAGTAGCGGGGGGGCCATTCAGTACTTC. Protein: CASSSGGAIQYF. The whole variable domain, filled in from reference TRBV2 and TRBJ2-4, reads EPEVTQTPSHQVTQMGQEVILRCVPISNHLYFYWYRQILGQKVEFLVSFYNNEISEKSEIFDDQFSVERPDGSNFTLKIRSTKLEDSAMYFCASSSGGAIQYFGAGTRLSVL.

This clonotype was detected a few times. The V call is TRBV7-2, the J call TRBJ2-7; D gene uncertain. Gene TRBJ2-5 matches the end of the DNA better, so the J call may be wrong. CDR3 length equals 15 residues. In germline, CDR1 is SGHTA, CDR2 FQGNSA. The CDR3 is CASSSEPLAVGTQYF. The CDR3 DNA reads as TGTGCCAGCAGCTCAGAACCGTTGGCGGTCGGGACCCAGTACTTC.

The chain employs TRBV20-1 and TRBJ1-5, with a tentative D call TRBD1 (5 bases). Germline V gives CDR1 DFQATT, CDR2 SNEGSKA (reference sequence). V was clipped by 6 bases and J by 0 bases, with 18 bases between them. The CDR3 totals 16 residues. The CDR3 protein is CSADKRGGISNQPQHF. The CDR3 region has the DNA TGCAGTGCAGACAAGCGCGGGGGAATTAGCAATCAGCCCCAGCATTTT.

This chain joins TRBV20-1 and TRBJ2-5; tentative D call: TRBD1 (5 bases). Trimming removed 1 base at V and 5 bases at J, with 20 bases between. This CDR3 spans 16 amino acids. Germline assignment: CDR1 DFQATT and CDR2 SNEGSKA (reference sequence). The CDR3 spells CSARGDAPGNGETQYF. The CDR3 DNA reads TGCAGTGCTAGAGGGGATGCCCCAGGGAATGGGGAGACCCAGTACTTC.

The genes are TRBV7-2 and TRBJ1-5; D is unresolved. V lost 5 bases and J 2 bases, leaving 7 bases between the germline ends. The length of the CDR3 is 13 residues. The germline gives CDR1 SGHTA, CDR2 FQGNSA. The CDR3 loop reads CASSARGNQPQHF. CDR3 DNA: TGTGCCAGCAGCGCGAGGGGCAATCAGCCCCAGCATTTT.

This clonotype occurred once. This chain links TRBV12-3 or TRBV12-4 with TRBJ2-4; unclear D gene. The ends were cut back, 0 bases at V and 0 bases at J, with 9 bases in the middle. The CDR3 sequence is 16 residues long. In DNA, the CDR3 is TGTGCCAGCAGTTTAGCCGAGCTACTAGCCAAAAACATTCAGTACTTC. Its protein is CASSLAELLAKNIQYF.

This clonotype has only a few counts. The V gene is TRBV20-1, the J gene TRBJ2-1; D may be TRBD2 (6 bases). The V and J ends lost 5 bases and 5 bases respectively, with 16 bases between them. Germline V gene lookup returns CDR1 DFQATT and CDR2 SNEGSKA (reference sequence). The CDR3 length is 14 residues. The CDR3 spells CSALGSGLDNEQFF. The CDR3, as DNA: TGCAGTGCTCTAGGGAGCGGGTTGGACAATGAGCAGTTCTTC.

V usage is TRBV7-9 and J usage is TRBJ1-2, with 7 nucleotides matching TRBD1. The V segment lost 5 bases and the J segment 8 bases; nucleotides outside the gene matches: 8. Germline CDR1 and CDR2: SEHNR and FQNEAQ (reference sequence). The CDR3 is 13 amino acids. CDR3 nucleotide sequence: TGTGCCAGCAGCCCTAGACAGGGTCGCGGCTACACCTTC. Protein product: CASSPRQGRGYTF.

This clonotype occurred a few times. This sequence joins TRBV2 and TRBJ1-2; 9 bases match TRBD1. V dropped 3 bases and J dropped 8; count of bases not matched to a gene: 10. The CDR3 contains 15 residues. Per the germline V gene, CDR1 is SNHLY and CDR2 is FYNNEI. CDR3 sequence (DNA): TGTGCCAGCAGTGACGGACAGGGGAGAATCGGGGGCTACACCTTC. This translates into CASSDGQGRIGGYTF.

This sequence joins TRBV10-3 and TRBJ2-2; TRBD2 is a possible D gene (6 bases). Germline assignment: CDR1 ENHRY and CDR2 SYGVKD. The CDR3 loop spans 17 amino acids. V lost 0 bases, J lost 0 bases, and 11 bases lay in between. The CDR3: CAISESVGGTNTGELFF. The CDR3, as DNA: TGTGCCATCAGTGAGTCAGTCGGGGGAACGAACACCGGGGAGCTGTTTTTT.

The genes are TRBV4-1 and TRBJ2-1; 8 bases agree with TRBD2. With 0 bases clipped from V and 0 bases from J, the junction kept 10 bases outside the gene matches. Germline-derived CDR1 and CDR2 are MGHRA and YSYEKL. The length of the CDR3 is 19 residues. The CDR3 protein is CASSQDRSSGENSYNEQFF. The CDR3 region has the DNA TGCGCCAGCAGCCAAGATCGGAGTAGCGGGGAGAACTCCTACAATGAGCAGTTCTTC.

The chain has TRBV21-1 and TRBJ1-5. TRBV21-1 is recorded as a pseudogene. The CDR3 is 16 amino acids. The CDR3 here is CASSKKYGTFNQPQHF. The CDR3 DNA reads TGTGCCAGCAGCAAAAAATACGGCACCTTCAATCAGCCCCAGCATTTT.

The chain joins TRBV12-3 or TRBV12-4 to TRBJ1-2, with a weak D call TRBD1 (6 bases). The CDR3 loop spans 16 amino acids. Trimming removed 3 bases from V and 1 base from J, with 15 bases in between. The CDR3 DNA reads as TGTGCCAGCAGTTTTGGGGGGGCTTTGATTAACTATGGCTACACCTTC. It encodes CASSFGGALINYGYTF.

The table lists this clonotype with a few counts. The V call is TRBV2, the J call TRBJ2-5, with 9 bases aligning to TRBD2. Germline CDR1 and CDR2: SNHLY and FYNNEI. The CDR3 covers 17 residues. V trimming: 6 bases; J trimming: 0 bases; junction bases outside the gene matches: 11. CDR3 nucleotides: TGTGCCAGCAGAGGTAGCGGGGGCCTCTTGTACCAAGAGACCCAGTACTTC. It codes for CASRGSGGLLYQETQYF.